This T cell receptor (beta chain) was captured by sequencing in a study of blood T cell repertoires in COVID-19. Study-level information: Both acute and convalescent COVID-19 samples were obtained from the United States, Italy and Spain. T cells, B-cell-depleted T cells, or PBMCs provided the cDNA or gDNA that served as material.

The authors' processing: Reference gene primer amplification gave estimated nucleated cell counts. This table comes from immunoSEQ multiplex PCR, and its TCRdb copy is limited to in-frame clones, with some not included. That table supplies the V and J calls and clone size; D and trimming were determined from the DNA. The sample has around 280,000 clones, around 87% seen once; the top ten hold 2% to 2.5%. Germline V gene data show CDR1 as SGDLS and CDR2 as YYNGEE. V was pared by 2 bases and J by 3 bases, with 10 bases of the junction left unmatched. The CDR3 covers 16 residues. The rearrangement uses TRBV9 and TRBJ2-7; TRBD1 matches at 8 bases. Sequencing input: peripheral blood. This TCR came from a woman aged 45-65 years who had recovered from COVID-19. CDR3 in DNA: TGTGCCAGCAGCGTTTCTACCGGGACAGGTTTCTACGAGCAGTACTTC. It codes for CASSVSTGTGFYEQYF.